This T cell receptor (beta chain) was observed in a study of shared T cell receptors in the human thymus. The CDR3 sequence is 16 residues long. V was clipped by 3 bases and J by 8 bases; unmatched bases: 12. Germline CDR1 MNHEY, CDR2 SMNVEV (reference sequence). Produced via immunoSEQ multiplex PCR; TCRdb's table is partial and in-frame only. The table lists 650,000 to 950,000 clones, approximately 83% of them singletons. The data were also submitted as part of a second study, on human thymus T cells.

This sequence was found in a girl under two years old with a congenital heart defect. The J gene is TRBJ1-4, the V gene TRBV27; TRBD1 matches at 7 bases. Sequencing was carried out using thymocytes. CDR3 coding DNA: TGTGCCAGCAGTTTGACCGCCGACAGGGATCAGGAAAAACTGTTTTTT. Translating it yields CASSLTADRDQEKLFF.